This entry lists 28 T cell receptor beta chains sequenced from one sample in a study of T-cell memory formation after mild COVID-19. MiXCR, applied by TCRdb to the 5' RACE reads, yields one record per CDR3 protein. The table includes tens of thousands of distinct CDR3 sequences, approximately 15% detected once. Input material: PBMCs or a T cell subset sorted from them (not recorded which). The receptors derive from an adult woman who had mild COVID-19 (a few samples of this study predate the infection). Cell type and time point are not known.

The V and J genes are TRBV5-1 and TRBJ2-6, with TRBD2 matching 15 bases. CDR1 is SGHRS, CDR2 YFSETQ, per germline. The CDR3 sequence is 20 residues long. The V and J ends lost 4 bases and 0 bases, in that order; junction bases with no gene match: 8. The CDR3 region has the DNA TGCGCCAGCAGCCTCGGACTAGCGGGAGGGTTGGTCTCTGGGGCCAACGTCCTGACTTTC. Protein sequence: CASSLGLAGGLVSGANVLTF.

V is TRBV21-1 and J is TRBJ2-7. TRBV21-1 is a pseudogene segment. The CDR3 spans 12 residues. CDR3 amino acids: CASSKNNYEQYF. The CDR3 DNA reads TGTGCCAGCAGCAAGAACAACTACGAGCAGTACTTC.

This clonotype was found a few times. This chain uses TRBV20-1 with TRBJ1-4; 7 nucleotides align to TRBD1. From germline, CDR1 is DFQATT and CDR2 SNEGSKA (reference sequence). With 1 base clipped from V and 2 bases from J, the junction kept 4 bases outside the gene matches. CDR3 size: 15 residues. This CDR3 is CSARGQGWTNEKLFF. Written as DNA, the CDR3 is TGCAGTGCTAGAGGACAGGGATGGACTAATGAAAAACTGTTTTTT.

The chain has TRBV5-5 and TRBJ1-6, with D tentatively TRBD1 (5 bases). Trimming took off 2 bases at V and 5 bases at J, with 8 bases between the two ends. The CDR3 spans 14 residues. Germline CDR1 and CDR2: SGHKS and YYEKEE (reference sequence). The CDR3 nucleotides are TGTGCCAGCAGCTTAGGGGTTAATAATTCACCCCTCCACTTT. Translating gives CASSLGVNNSPLHF.

The chain carries TRBV20-1 and TRBJ2-3, with 8 bases that match TRBD1. The CDR3 length is 14 residues. V dropped 1 base and J dropped 6; count of bases not matched to a gene: 6. Germline V gene sequence: CDR1 DFQATT, CDR2 SNEGSKA (reference sequence). For the CDR3, the DNA is TGCAGTGCTAGAGGGACAGGGAGCTACGATACGCAGTATTTT. Translating gives CSARGTGSYDTQYF.

This sequence joins TRBV5-5 and TRBJ2-7, with D possibly being TRBD1 (5 bases). CDR1 and CDR2 (germline): SGHKS, YYEKEE (reference sequence). The CDR3 totals 15 residues. V shed 1 base and J shed 3 bases, with 14 bases lying between them. CDR3 nucleotides: TGTGCCAGCAGCTTGCAGGGTGGAACAGGCTACGAGCAGTACTTC. It encodes CASSLQGGTGYEQYF.

This clonotype turned up a few times. The chain joins TRBV12-5 to TRBJ2-1, with TRBD2 matching 7 bases. This CDR3 contains 20 residues. The trim removed 1 base at V and 0 bases at J, leaving 15 bases unmatched. The germline V gene has CDR1 LGHNT and CDR2 FRNRAP. CDR3 in DNA: TGTGCTAGTGGTTTGGCCACTCATCTCCCCCAGCGGGGCTCCTACAATGAGCAGTTCTTC. Its protein is CASGLATHLPQRGSYNEQFF.

This clonotype was counted between two and nine times. The gene calls are TRBV12-3 or TRBV12-4 and TRBJ1-1; D is ambiguous. Trimming stripped 6 bases from V and 4 bases from J, with 12 bases between. This CDR3 has 13 residues. In DNA, the CDR3 is TGTGCCAGCAGCCGACTGGGTGGCACTGAAGCTTTCTTT. As protein: CASSRLGGTEAFF.

V is TRBV5-5 and J is TRBJ1-5, with D unresolved. Germline V gene data show CDR1 as SGHKS and CDR2 as YYEKEE (reference sequence). V dropped 2 bases and J dropped 3 bases, with 6 bases sitting between them. This CDR3 region has 13 residues. The chain's CDR3 is CASSFGYNQPQHF. CDR3 bases: TGTGCCAGCAGCTTTGGGTACAATCAGCCCCAGCATTTT.

This clonotype was seen a few times. The J gene is TRBJ2-7, the V gene TRBV20-1, with 8 bases matching TRBD2. Germline trimming cut 1 base from V and 5 bases from J; bases unmatched to any gene: 16. In germline, CDR1 is DFQATT, CDR2 SNEGSKA (reference sequence). The CDR3 is 17 residues long. The CDR3 spells CSARVGGAGGPGHEQYF. The CDR3 DNA reads TGCAGTGCTAGAGTGGGGGGCGCGGGAGGCCCGGGCCACGAGCAGTACTTC.

In this sample, this clonotype turned up a few times. The chain couples TRBV7-8 to TRBJ2-3; 8 nucleotides align to TRBD2. This CDR3 spans 16 amino acids. Germline CDR1 SGHVS, CDR2 FQNEAQ. V shed 5 bases and J 6 bases; nucleotides not matched to a gene: 13. CDR3 sequence reads: CASSPGGGESRDTQYF. The DNA of the CDR3 is TGTGCCAGCAGCCCCGGGGGGGGCGAAAGTAGGGATACGCAGTATTTT.

The V gene is TRBV6-2 or TRBV6-3, the J gene TRBJ2-3, with D unresolved. The CDR3 sequence is 13 residues long. Trimming shortened V by 1 base and J by 4 bases, and 6 bases separated the two germline ends. Per germline, CDR1 MNHEY and CDR2 SVGEGT. The CDR3 region is CASSYYAADTQYF. The CDR3 nucleotides read TGTGCCAGCAGTTACTACGCCGCAGATACGCAGTATTTT.

This clonotype was seen once. The chain recombines TRBV12-3 or TRBV12-4 with TRBJ1-1, with 8 positions matching TRBD1. V shed 6 bases and J 5 bases; nucleotides not matched to a gene: 11. This CDR3 spans 15 amino acids. Written as DNA, the CDR3 is TGTGCCAGCAGCGCGACAGGGGCCAGTGAGACTGAAGCTTTCTTT. It specifies CASSATGASETEAFF.

This clonotype was counted between two and nine times. The chain has TRBV7-8 and TRBJ1-1; 9 bases agree with TRBD1. The CDR3 has 16 residues. Germline V gene sequence: CDR1 SGHVS, CDR2 FQNEAQ. After removal of 1 base from V and 1 base from J, the junction contained 4 bases not matched to a gene. The CDR3 DNA reads TGTGCCAGCAGCTTAGTACGGGACAGGGAGAACACTGAAGCTTTCTTT. This codes for CASSLVRDRENTEAFF.

The sample holds a few counts of this clonotype. CDR3 in DNA: TGTGCCAGCAGCCGGGGACTAGCGGGAGGATTAGGGCACAATGAGCAGTTCTTC. It translates to CASSRGLAGGLGHNEQFF. V and J are TRBV4-2 and TRBJ2-1; 15 nucleotides align to TRBD2. The CDR3 covers 18 residues. V was clipped by 4 bases and J by 5 bases; unmatched bases: 9. Germline CDR1 is LGHNA and CDR2 is YNFKEQ.

In this sample, this clonotype turned up many times. CDR3 bases: TGTGCCAGCAGCCGGGATTCAGAGACCCAGTACTTC. Its translation is CASSRDSETQYF. The chain uses TRBV12-3 or TRBV12-4 and TRBJ2-5; D may be TRBD2 (5 bases). Trimming cost V 6 bases and J 4 bases, with 9 bases left between them. The length of the CDR3 is 12 residues.

The V gene is TRBV12-3 or TRBV12-4, the J gene TRBJ2-5, with D perhaps assigned TRBD1 or TRBD2 (6 bases each). There are 15 residues in the CDR3. The ends were cut back, 7 bases at V and 7 bases at J, with 22 bases in the middle. The CDR3 loop is CASTLTGTSRGTQYF. As DNA, the CDR3 is TGTGCCAGCACTCTAACCGGGACTTCCAGGGGGACCCAGTACTTC.

This clonotype occurred many times. This sequence joins TRBV9 and TRBJ2-3; D remains ambiguous. The V end was cut by 0 bases, the J end by 0 bases, with 11 bases between. The CDR3 consists of 16 residues. CDR1 is SGDLS, CDR2 YYNGEE, per germline. The CDR3 protein is CASSVDPRASTDTQYF. CDR3 coding DNA: TGTGCCAGCAGCGTAGATCCACGTGCTAGCACAGATACGCAGTATTTT.

This clonotype appeared a single time. This rearrangement joins TRBV7-9 to TRBJ1-6; no firm D call. Trimming cost V 3 bases and J 2 bases, with 14 bases left between them. Germline V lookup: CDR1 SEHNR, CDR2 FQNEAQ (reference sequence). The CDR3 has 17 residues. The CDR3 region has the DNA TGTGCCAGCAGCTTGAGTGGTGGCAGACCCTATAATTCACCCCTCCACTTT. It yields the protein CASSLSGGRPYNSPLHF.

This clonotype was detected ten times or more. The chain uses TRBV4-3 and TRBJ2-7, with 10 bases fitting TRBD2. This CDR3 contains 16 residues. The ends lost 0 bases at V and 6 bases at J; junction bases unmatched: 8. Germline-derived CDR1 and CDR2 are LGHNA and YSLEER. The CDR3 DNA is TGCGCCAGCAGCCAAGATCGGACTAGCGGAGTTGCCGAGCAGTACTTC. Protein sequence: CASSQDRTSGVAEQYF.

This sequence joins TRBV29-1 and TRBJ1-1; 7 positions match TRBD1. Germline values: CDR1 SQVTM, CDR2 ANQGSEA. Unmatched junction bases numbered 9, after V lost 7 bases and J lost 4 bases. This CDR3 comprises 13 residues. CDR3 loop: CSANPGGSTEAFF. The CDR3 DNA sequence: TGCAGCGCCAATCCAGGGGGGAGCACTGAAGCTTTCTTT.

This clonotype was seen a handful of times. The CDR3 loop is CSAGRGQGSTDTQYF. DNA for the CDR3: TGCAGCGCTGGCAGAGGACAGGGAAGCACAGATACGCAGTATTTT. The rearrangement links TRBV29-1 to TRBJ2-3; 8 bases align to TRBD1. Germline CDR1 is SQVTM and CDR2 is ANQGSEA. Losses at the gene ends were 7 bases for V and 0 bases for J; bases not matched to a gene: 9. The CDR3 runs to 15 residues.

The chain combines TRBV7-9 with TRBJ2-7; 11 bases map to TRBD2. The J segment lost 4 bases and the V segment lost 5 bases, leaving 7 bases of the junction unmatched. The CDR3 runs to 15 residues. Germline V CDR1 and CDR2: SEHNR, FQNEAQ (reference sequence). CDR3 in DNA: TGTGCCAGCAGCCCAGCCGGGACTAGCGGTTACGAGCAGTACTTC. Amino acids: CASSPAGTSGYEQYF.

This clonotype was counted only a few times. The chain joins TRBV27 to TRBJ2-4; D unclear. Germline CDR1 reads MNHEY; CDR2 reads SMNVEV (reference sequence). CDR3 length equals 15 residues. Between the trimmed V and J ends, which lost 3 bases and 1 base, there was a span of 10 bases. In DNA form, the CDR3 reads TGTGCCAGCAGTTTTAGGCCCCCGGCCAAAAACATTCAGTACTTC. Residues: CASSFRPPAKNIQYF.

This clonotype turned up a few times. The gene calls are TRBV29-1 and TRBJ2-1, with TRBD2 identical over 10 bases. Germline assignment: CDR1 SQVTM and CDR2 ANQGSEA. The CDR3 runs 15 residues. The J segment lost 4 bases and the V segment lost 1 base, leaving 4 bases of the junction unmatched. CDR3 nucleotide sequence: TGCAGCGTTGAAGGTACTAGCGGGAATTACAATGAGCAGTTCTTC. It translates to CSVEGTSGNYNEQFF.

The chain carries TRBV7-9 and TRBJ2-1; TRBD1 matches 8 bases. Looked up from germline, CDR1 is SEHNR and CDR2 is FQNEAQ (reference sequence). Trimming took 1 base from V and 3 from J; bases not matched to a gene: 5. CDR3 length equals 16 residues. In DNA, the CDR3 is TGTGCCAGCAGCTTAGGCGCCGGGACAGGCTACAATGAGCAGTTCTTC. It translates to CASSLGAGTGYNEQFF.

DNA for the CDR3: TGTGCCACCAGTGATGGGGACAGGGGTAGCAATCAGCCCCAGCATTTT. Amino acid sequence: CATSDGDRGSNQPQHF. V usage is TRBV24-1 and J usage is TRBJ1-5, with 10 nucleotides matching TRBD1. Germline-derived CDR1 and CDR2 are KGHDR and SFDVKD. This CDR3 region has 16 residues. With 3 bases clipped from V and 0 bases from J, the junction kept 1 base outside the gene matches.

The V gene is TRBV7-9, the J gene TRBJ2-7; D unclear. The CDR3 is 13 residues long. V lost 1 base and J lost 4, with 8 bases in between. Germline V gives CDR1 SEHNR, CDR2 FQNEAQ (reference sequence). DNA for the CDR3: TGTGCCAGCAGCTTAGAGGTCGGATACGAGCAGTACTTC. This sequence encodes CASSLEVGYEQYF.